Sequencing of this T cell receptor (beta chain) was carried out in a study of molecular identifiers for immune sequencing clone quantification. Sorting isolated naive CD8 T cells as CD8+CD4-CCR7+CD45RA+ events. This CDR3 is built from 15 residues. Germline CDR1 and CDR2: MDHEN and SYDVKM. The V end was cut by 10 bases, the J end by 0 bases, with 15 bases between. In this sample, this clonotype turned up once. The antigen remains undetermined. It may be a read error: a sequence one base away is much more abundant. General observations from the study: Highly expanded clones may be undercounted when identical TCR molecules share barcodes. The study found clones above 20 RNA copies held over 99% of effector molecules and under 1% in naive cells.

Bulk TCR libraries were made with methods that had been previously described and with listed TCR primers. Using its own MiXCR run on the PCR reads, TCRdb lists one record per CDR3 protein. The repertoire includes tens of thousands of distinct CDR3 sequences, 20% to 25% of them detected once, and approximately 1.9% sits in the top ten. The V and J genes are TRBV28 and TRBJ1-4; unclear D gene. Sequenced material: naive CD8+ T cells from blood, with Jurkat cell RNA spiked in. Subset defined: FACS-sorted CD8+CD4-CCR7+CD45RA+ naive T cells. The sequence derives from a human donor in good health. Some libraries in this study had Jurkat cell RNA spiked in. The DNA of the CDR3 is TGTGCCACCAGAGGCGAGTGGGCAACTAATGAAAAACTGTTTTTT. This sequence encodes CATRGEWATNEKLFF.